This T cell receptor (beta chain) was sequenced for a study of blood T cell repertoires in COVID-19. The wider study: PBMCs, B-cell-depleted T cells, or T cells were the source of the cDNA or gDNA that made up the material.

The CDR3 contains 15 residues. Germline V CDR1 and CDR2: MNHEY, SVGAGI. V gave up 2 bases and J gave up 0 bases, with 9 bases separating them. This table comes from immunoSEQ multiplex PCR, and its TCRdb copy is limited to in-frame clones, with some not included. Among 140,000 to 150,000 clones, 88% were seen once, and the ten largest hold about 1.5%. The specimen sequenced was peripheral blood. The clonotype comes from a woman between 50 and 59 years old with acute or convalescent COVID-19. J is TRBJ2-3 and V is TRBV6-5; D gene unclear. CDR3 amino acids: CASSYGQASTDTQYF. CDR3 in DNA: TGTGCCAGCAGTTACGGGCAGGCTAGCACAGATACGCAGTATTTT.